This T cell receptor (beta chain) was documented in a study of T cells in Graves' hyperthyroidism and ophthalmopathy. Whole-study context: Staff took peripheral blood when the initial diagnosis was made, before any treatment began.

V lost 0 bases to trimming and J lost 7 bases, with 11 bases between them. Per germline, CDR1 SGHRS and CDR2 YFSETQ. CDR3 length: 15 amino acids. Using RNA transcripts as the source, TCR beta CDR3 regions were amplified. HTBI primers were the set used in a first-round RT-PCR of the TCR CDR3. TCRdb ran MiXCR on the multiplex PCR reads and lists one entry per CDR3 protein. The table has approximately 420,000 distinct CDR3 sequences, roughly 13% seen once. No progression to ophthalmopathy during 18 months of follow-up defined stable disease. The PBMCs were taken from about 10 ml of fresh peripheral blood.

The chain couples TRBV5-1 to TRBJ1-6; D not resolved. This clonotype originated in a woman aged 18-29 years with Graves' hyperthyroidism. The sequencing sample was made of blood. In nucleotides, the CDR3 is TGCGCCAGCAGCTTGGGTTGGGGTTTCAATTCACCCCTCCACTTT. Translation gives CASSLGWGFNSPLHF.